The clone carrying this T cell receptor beta chain was found many times. Antigen unknown. Libraries of TCR beta came from quantitative 5'-RACE with molecular barcodes. TCRdb re-called the 5' RACE reads through MiXCR, storing one row per CDR3 protein. Here the sample spans under 55,000 distinct CDR3 sequences, around 7.4% being singletons. The data were taken from a study of CD8 T cells in ankylosing spondylitis. Study-wide results and limits: Disease-linked clones bore a CD8+ phenotype and were relatively rare in peripheral blood. It was reported that disease-linked clones were significantly enriched in matched ankylosing spondylitis synovial fluid. Earlier reports found some motif variants in synovial fluid and blood in reactive arthritis.

Germline V lookup: CDR1 LGHNT, CDR2 FRNRAP. V gave up 0 bases and J gave up 5 bases, with 10 bases separating them. CDR3 length equals 15 residues. The rearrangement uses TRBV12-5 and TRBJ2-2; D might be TRBD1 (6 bases). What was sequenced was blood, either unsorted or a sorted T cell fraction (not recorded which). The source is a female donor with ankylosing spondylitis or in good health (not recorded which). CDR3 coding DNA: TGTGCTAGTGGTTTGGTACAGGGAACGACCGGGGAGCTGTTTTTT. Residues: CASGLVQGTTGELFF. Full variable domain (remainder filled in from reference TRBV12-5 and TRBJ2-2): DARVTQTPRHKVTEMGQEVTMRCQPILGHNTVFWYRQTMMQGLELLAYFRNRAPLDDSGMPKDRFSAEMPDATLATLKIQPSEPRDSAVYFCASGLVQGTTGELFFGEGSRLTVL.